These 12 T cell receptor beta chains originate from one sample sequenced in a study of cytomegalovirus exposure and HLA in healthy donors. PCR involved 60 Vbeta and 13 Jbeta primers. The protocol was immunoSEQ multiplex PCR, while the TCRdb copy is restricted to in-frame clones and leaves out a portion. The top ten hold approximately 1.5% of the sample, which has hundreds of thousands of clones, roughly 84% seen once. Input material: PBMCs. These receptors were collected from a girl aged 5 to 17 in good health and CMV-seronegative.

A remark on this clone: An end of the junction does not agree with germline; a read error may underlie this. The gene calls are TRBV5-1 and TRBJ2-1, with 10 positions matching TRBD1. This CDR3 contains 15 residues. Germline V gene lookup returns CDR1 SGHRS and CDR2 YFSETQ. The CDR3 nucleotides are TGCGCCAGCAGCCGACAGGGGGCTTCCTACAATGGGCAGTTCTTC. Translating gives CASSRQGASYNGQFF.

With respect to this clone: The sample contains more than one DNA sequence encoding this CDR3. The genes are TRBV5-1 and TRBJ1-4; unclear D gene. CDR3 length: 12 amino acids. Between the trimmed V and J ends, which lost 1 base and 8 bases, there was a span of 6 bases. Germline values: CDR1 SGHRS, CDR2 YFSETQ. The CDR3 DNA follows: TGCGCCAGCAGCTTGCCGGGGGAAAAACTGTTTTTT. Its translation is CASSLPGEKLFF.

This chain joins TRBV4-1 and TRBJ1-3, with a weak D call TRBD1 (6 bases). Germline V gives CDR1 MGHRA, CDR2 YSYEKL. The V end lost 0 bases, the J end lost 7 bases, and 13 bases lay between the germline ends. The CDR3 has 15 amino acids. DNA of the CDR3: TGCGCCAGCAGCCAAGATACAGGGTGGGGGAACACCATATATTTT. Residues: CASSQDTGWGNTIYF.

The V and J genes are TRBV19 and TRBJ1-1, with 7 bases that match TRBD1. Looked up from germline, CDR1 is LNHDA and CDR2 is SQIVND (reference sequence). This CDR3 spans 16 amino acids. The J segment lost 4 bases and the V segment lost 4 bases, leaving 12 bases of the junction unmatched. The CDR3 region is CASSNRGPFMGTEAFF. Written as DNA, the CDR3 is TGTGCCAGTAGTAACAGGGGTCCGTTTATGGGCACTGAAGCTTTCTTT.

A few counts support this clone. This chain connects TRBV7-2 to TRBJ1-1; the D is unclear. The CDR3 loop spans 12 amino acids. The germline V gene has CDR1 SGHTA and CDR2 FQGNSA. Trimming shortened V by 3 bases and J by 6 bases, and 8 bases separated the two germline ends. The chain's CDR3 is CASSFGVPEAFF. CDR3 DNA sequence: TGTGCCAGCAGCTTTGGAGTGCCTGAAGCTTTCTTT.

This chain connects TRBV2 to TRBJ2-3, with 11 bases matching TRBD2. Germline V CDR1 and CDR2: SNHLY, FYNNEI. This CDR3 region has 18 residues. Trimming removed 4 bases from V and 11 bases from J; junction bases left unmatched: 20. CDR3 region: CASSGTSGRYSTAGGQYF. CDR3 DNA: TGTGCCAGCAGTGGGACTAGCGGGCGCTACTCAACGGCAGGGGGGCAGTATTTT.

The gene calls are TRBV11-2 and TRBJ2-3; D uncertain. Germline V CDR1 and CDR2: SGHAT, FQNNGV. V dropped 6 bases and J dropped 4 bases, with 5 bases sitting between them. The length of the CDR3 is 11 residues. The CDR3 protein is CASRLSDTQYF. The CDR3, as DNA: TGTGCCAGCAGACTTTCAGATACGCAGTATTTT. Full variable domain (outside the CDR3, taken from reference TRBV11-2 and TRBJ2-3): EAGVAQSPRYKIIEKRQSVAFWCNPISGHATLYWYQQILGQGPKLLIQFQNNGVVDDSQLPKDRFSAERLKGVDSTLKIQPAKLEDSAVYLCASRLSDTQYFGPGTRLTVL.

CDR3 DNA sequence: TGTGCCAGCAGTCCCGGGACAGCCTACCTAAACACAGATACGCAGTATTTT. Protein sequence: CASSPGTAYLNTDTQYF. The V and J genes are TRBV2 and TRBJ2-3; 7 positions match TRBD1. The CDR3 contains 17 residues. Germline-derived CDR1 and CDR2 are SNHLY and FYNNEI. V gave up 5 bases and J gave up 2 bases; unmatched junction bases: 13. Together with reference TRBV2 and TRBJ2-3, the CDR3 gives the full variable domain: EPEVTQTPSHQVTQMGQEVILRCVPISNHLYFYWYRQILGQKVEFLVSFYNNEISEKSEIFDDQFSVERPDGSNFTLKIRSTKLEDSAMYFCASSPGTAYLNTDTQYFGPGTRLTVL.

The V gene is TRBV5-5, the J gene TRBJ1-1, with 10 positions matching TRBD1. After removal of 4 bases from V and 6 bases from J, the junction contained 12 bases not matched to a gene. The CDR3 has 16 amino acids. CDR1 and CDR2 from the germline V gene are SGHKS and YYEKEE (reference sequence). CDR3 loop: CASSNEHDRGQSEAFF. DNA for the CDR3: TGTGCCAGCAGCAATGAACATGACAGGGGGCAATCTGAAGCTTTCTTT.

The chain joins TRBV7-9 to TRBJ2-5; unclear D gene. The CDR3 loop spans 13 amino acids. With 2 bases removed from V and 5 bases from J, the gap between germline ends came to 9 bases. Germline lookup yields CDR1 SEHNR and CDR2 FQNEAQ (reference sequence). The CDR3 loop reads CASSLTLGETQYF. The CDR3 bases are TGTGCCAGCAGCTTAACTCTAGGCGAGACCCAGTACTTC.

The chain links TRBV12-2 to TRBJ2-7; TRBD2, the table's D call, was not compared with the DNA. TRBV12-2 is a known pseudogene. The CDR3 extends over 14 amino acids. The CDR3 is CASRPGETYYEQYF. The CDR3, as DNA: TGTGCAAGTCGCCCCGGGGAGACTTACTACGAGCAGTACTTC.

The rearrangement links TRBV28 to TRBJ1-2; 8 bases line up with TRBD1. The CDR3 extends over 17 amino acids. Trimming removed 4 bases from V and 6 bases from J; junction bases left unmatched: 16. Per the germline V gene, CDR1 is MDHEN and CDR2 is SYDVKM. CDR3 nucleotides: TGTGCCAGCAGTTCCCCGACAGGGGCCCAGGTTTATAATGGCTACACCTTC. The encoded protein is CASSSPTGAQVYNGYTF.